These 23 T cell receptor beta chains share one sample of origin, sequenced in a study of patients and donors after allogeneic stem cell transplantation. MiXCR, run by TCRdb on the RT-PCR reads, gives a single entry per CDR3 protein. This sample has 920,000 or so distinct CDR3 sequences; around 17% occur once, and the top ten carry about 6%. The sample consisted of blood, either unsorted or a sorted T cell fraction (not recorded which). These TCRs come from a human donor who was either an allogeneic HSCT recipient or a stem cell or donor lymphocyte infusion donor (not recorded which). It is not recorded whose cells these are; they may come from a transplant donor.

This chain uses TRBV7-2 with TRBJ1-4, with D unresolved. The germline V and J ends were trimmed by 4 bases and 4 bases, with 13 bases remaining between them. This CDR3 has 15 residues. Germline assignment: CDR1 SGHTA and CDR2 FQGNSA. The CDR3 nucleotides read TGTGCCAGCAGCTCGCGGAGACCCTATAATGAAAAACTGTTTTTT. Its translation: CASSSRRPYNEKLFF.

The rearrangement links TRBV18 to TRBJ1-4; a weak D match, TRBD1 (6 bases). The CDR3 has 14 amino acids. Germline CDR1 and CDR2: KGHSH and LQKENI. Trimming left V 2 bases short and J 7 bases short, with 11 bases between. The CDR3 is CASSPGMGAEKLFF. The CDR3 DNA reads TGTGCCAGCTCACCAGGTATGGGGGCTGAAAAACTGTTTTTT.

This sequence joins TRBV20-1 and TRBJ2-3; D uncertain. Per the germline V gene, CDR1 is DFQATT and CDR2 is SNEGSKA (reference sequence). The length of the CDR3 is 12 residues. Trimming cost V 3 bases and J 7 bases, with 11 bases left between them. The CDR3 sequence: CSASRAENTQYF. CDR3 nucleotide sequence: TGCAGTGCTAGTCGGGCAGAGAATACGCAGTATTTT.

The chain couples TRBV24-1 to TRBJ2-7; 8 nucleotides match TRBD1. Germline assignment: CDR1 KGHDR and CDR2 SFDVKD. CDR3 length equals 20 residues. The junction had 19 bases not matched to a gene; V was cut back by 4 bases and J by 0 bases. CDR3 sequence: CATSDPEGQGAISISYEQYF. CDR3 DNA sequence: TGTGCCACCAGTGACCCCGAGGGGCAGGGGGCCATCTCGATCTCCTACGAGCAGTACTTC.

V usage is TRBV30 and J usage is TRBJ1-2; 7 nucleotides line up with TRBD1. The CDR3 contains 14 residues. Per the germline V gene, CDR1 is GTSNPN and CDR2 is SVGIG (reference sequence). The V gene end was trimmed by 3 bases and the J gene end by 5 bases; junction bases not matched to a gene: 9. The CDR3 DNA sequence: TGTGCCTGGAGCGCCGACAGGGTTGGTTATGGCTACACCTTC. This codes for CAWSADRVGYGYTF.

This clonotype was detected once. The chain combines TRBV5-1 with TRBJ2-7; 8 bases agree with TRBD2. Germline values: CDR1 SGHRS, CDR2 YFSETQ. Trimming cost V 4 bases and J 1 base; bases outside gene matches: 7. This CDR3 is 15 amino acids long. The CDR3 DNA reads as TGCGCCAGCAGCCGCCGGGAGGGGATTTCCTACGAGCAGTACTTC. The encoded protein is CASSRREGISYEQYF. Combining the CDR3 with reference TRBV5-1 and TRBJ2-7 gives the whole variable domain KAGVTQTPRYLIKTRGQQVTLSCSPISGHRSVSWYQQTPGQGLQFLFEYFSETQRNKGNFPGRFSGRQFSNSRSEMNVSTLELGDSALYLCASSRREGISYEQYFGPGTRLTVT.

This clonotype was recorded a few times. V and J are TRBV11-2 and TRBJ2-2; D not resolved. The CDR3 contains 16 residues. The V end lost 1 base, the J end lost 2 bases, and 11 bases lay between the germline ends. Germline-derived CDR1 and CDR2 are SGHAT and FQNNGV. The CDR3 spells CASSLARRSNTGELFF. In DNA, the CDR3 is TGTGCCAGCAGCTTAGCCAGGAGAAGTAACACCGGGGAGCTGTTTTTT.

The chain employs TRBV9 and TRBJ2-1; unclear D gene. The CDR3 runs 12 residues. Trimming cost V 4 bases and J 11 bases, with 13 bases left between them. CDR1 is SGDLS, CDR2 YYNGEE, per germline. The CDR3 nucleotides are TGTGCCAGCAGCTCCAGCGCCCGGAAGCAGTTCTTC. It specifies CASSSSARKQFF. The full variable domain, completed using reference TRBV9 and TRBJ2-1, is DSGVTQTPKHLITATGQRVTLRCSPRSGDLSVYWYQQSLDQGLQFLIQYYNGEERAKGNILERFSAQQFPDLHSELNLSSLELGDSALYFCASSSSARKQFFGPGTRLTVL.

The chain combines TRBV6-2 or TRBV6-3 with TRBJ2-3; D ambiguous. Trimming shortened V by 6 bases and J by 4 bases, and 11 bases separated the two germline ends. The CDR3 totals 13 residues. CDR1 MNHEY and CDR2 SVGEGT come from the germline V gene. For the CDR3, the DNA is TGTGCCAGCAGAACTCGATCTCCAGATACGCAGTATTTT. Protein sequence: CASRTRSPDTQYF.

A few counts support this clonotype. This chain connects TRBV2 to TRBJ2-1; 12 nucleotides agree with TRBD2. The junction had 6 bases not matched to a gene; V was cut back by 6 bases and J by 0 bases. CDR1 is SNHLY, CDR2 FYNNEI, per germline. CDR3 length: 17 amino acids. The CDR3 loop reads CASRSTSGRFSYNEQFF. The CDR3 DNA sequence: TGTGCCAGCAGATCAACTAGCGGGAGGTTCTCCTACAATGAGCAGTTCTTC.

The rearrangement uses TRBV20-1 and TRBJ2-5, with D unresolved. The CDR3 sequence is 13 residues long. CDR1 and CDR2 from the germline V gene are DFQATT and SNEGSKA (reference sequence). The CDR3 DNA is TGCAGCGCCACGATAATTGTACAAGAGACCCAGTACTTC. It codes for CSATIIVQETQYF.

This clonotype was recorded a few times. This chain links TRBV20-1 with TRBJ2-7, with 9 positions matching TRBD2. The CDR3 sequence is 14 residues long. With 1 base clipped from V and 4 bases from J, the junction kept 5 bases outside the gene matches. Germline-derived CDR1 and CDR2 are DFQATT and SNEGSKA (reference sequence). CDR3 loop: CSARAAGGQYEQYF. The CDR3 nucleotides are TGCAGTGCTAGAGCAGCGGGGGGCCAATACGAGCAGTACTTC.

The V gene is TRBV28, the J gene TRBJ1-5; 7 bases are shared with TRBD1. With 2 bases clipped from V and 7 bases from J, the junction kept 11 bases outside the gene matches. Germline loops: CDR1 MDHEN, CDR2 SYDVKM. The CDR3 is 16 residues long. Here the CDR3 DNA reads TGTGCCAGCAGTTTAAGGGTCGACAGGGACATACAGCCCCAGCATTTT. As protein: CASSLRVDRDIQPQHF.

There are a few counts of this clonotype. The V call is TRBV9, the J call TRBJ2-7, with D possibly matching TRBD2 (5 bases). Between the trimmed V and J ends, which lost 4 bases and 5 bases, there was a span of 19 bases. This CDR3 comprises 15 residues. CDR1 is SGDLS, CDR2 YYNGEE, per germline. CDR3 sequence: CASSSRTAKRHEQYF. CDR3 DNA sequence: TGTGCCAGCAGCAGCCGGACTGCGAAGCGACACGAGCAGTACTTC.

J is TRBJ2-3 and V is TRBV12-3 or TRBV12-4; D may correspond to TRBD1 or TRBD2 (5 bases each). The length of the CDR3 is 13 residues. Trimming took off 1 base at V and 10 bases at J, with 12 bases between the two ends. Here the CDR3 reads CASSLERGNPQYF. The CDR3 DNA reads TGTGCCAGCAGTTTAGAGAGGGGTAACCCGCAGTATTTT.

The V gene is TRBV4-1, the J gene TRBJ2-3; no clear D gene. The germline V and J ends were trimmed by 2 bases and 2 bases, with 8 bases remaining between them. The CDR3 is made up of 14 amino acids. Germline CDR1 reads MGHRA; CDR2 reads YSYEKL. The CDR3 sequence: CASSQTRLTDTQYF. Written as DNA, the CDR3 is TGCGCCAGCAGCCAAACCCGACTCACAGATACGCAGTATTTT.

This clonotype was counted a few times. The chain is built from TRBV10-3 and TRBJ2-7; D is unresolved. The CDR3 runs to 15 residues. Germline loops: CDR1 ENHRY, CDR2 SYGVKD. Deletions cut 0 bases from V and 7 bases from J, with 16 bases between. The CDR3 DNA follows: TGTGCCATCAGTGAGTCGAGTGGTCGGTCCGAGGAGCAGTACTTC. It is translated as CAISESSGRSEEQYF.

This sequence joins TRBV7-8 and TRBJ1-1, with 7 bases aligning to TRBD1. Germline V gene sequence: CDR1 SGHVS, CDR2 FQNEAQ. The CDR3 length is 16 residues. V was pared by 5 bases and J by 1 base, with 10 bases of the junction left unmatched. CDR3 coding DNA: TGTGCCAGCAGCCTCCGGACAGGTGGGGGGAACACTGAAGCTTTCTTT. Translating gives CASSLRTGGGNTEAFF.

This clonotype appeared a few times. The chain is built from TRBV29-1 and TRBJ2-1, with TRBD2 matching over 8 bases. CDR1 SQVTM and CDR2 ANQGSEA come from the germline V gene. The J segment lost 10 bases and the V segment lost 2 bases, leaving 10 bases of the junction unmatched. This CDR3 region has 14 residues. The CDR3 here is CSVELGREEREQFF. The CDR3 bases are TGCAGCGTTGAATTAGGGCGGGAGGAAAGGGAGCAGTTCTTC.

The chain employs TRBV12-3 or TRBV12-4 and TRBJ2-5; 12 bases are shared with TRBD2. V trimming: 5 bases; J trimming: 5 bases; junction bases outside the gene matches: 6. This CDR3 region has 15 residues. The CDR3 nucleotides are TGTGCCAGCAGTGCGACTAGCGGGGGAAGGGAGACCCAGTACTTC. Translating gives CASSATSGGRETQYF.

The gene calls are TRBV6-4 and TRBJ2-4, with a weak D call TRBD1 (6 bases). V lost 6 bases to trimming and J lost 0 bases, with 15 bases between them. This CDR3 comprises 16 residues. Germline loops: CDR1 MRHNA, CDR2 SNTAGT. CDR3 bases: TGTGCCAGCAGACCTGGACAGATTCTAGCCAAAAACATTCAGTACTTC. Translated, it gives CASRPGQILAKNIQYF.

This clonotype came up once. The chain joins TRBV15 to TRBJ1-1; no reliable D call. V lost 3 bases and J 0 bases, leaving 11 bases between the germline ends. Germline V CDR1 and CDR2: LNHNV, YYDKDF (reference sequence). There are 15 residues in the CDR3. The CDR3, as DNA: TGTGCCACCAGCAGTGGTCGGCCAATGAACACTGAAGCTTTCTTT. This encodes CATSSGRPMNTEAFF. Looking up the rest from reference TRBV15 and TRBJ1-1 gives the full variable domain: DAMVIQNPRYQVTQFGKPVTLSCSQTLNHNVMYWYQQKSSQAPKLLFHYYDKDFNNEADTPDNFQSRRPNTSFCFLDIRSPGLGDTAMYLCATSSGRPMNTEAFFGQGTRLTVV.

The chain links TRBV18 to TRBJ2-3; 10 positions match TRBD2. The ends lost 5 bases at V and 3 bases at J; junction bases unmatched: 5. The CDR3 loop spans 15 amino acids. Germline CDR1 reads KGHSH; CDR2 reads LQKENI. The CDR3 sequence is CASSFGLAETDTQYF. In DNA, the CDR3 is TGTGCCAGCTCATTCGGACTAGCGGAAACAGATACGCAGTATTTT.